This entry lists 22 T cell receptor beta chains sequenced from one sample in a study of blood T cell repertoires in COVID-19 (dated by TCRdb to the early 2020s). Library preparation used the immunoSEQ multiplex PCR assay. This immuneACCESS table, as held by TCRdb, lists in-frame sequences with V and J called but not all clones. Of the missing ones, under half trace to an unresolved V gene in checked studies; the others have no known cause. The sample yields under 150,000 clones; approximately 90% were counted once. In total, the top ten clones hold about 28% of the sample. The sequencing sample was made of peripheral blood. All receptors derive from a human donor in a cohort sampled during active COVID-19.

The rearrangement links TRBV7-9 to TRBJ2-1; 11 bases agree with TRBD1. The CDR3 contains 14 residues. The germline gives CDR1 SEHNR, CDR2 FQNEAQ (reference sequence). Germline trimming cut 5 bases from V and 8 bases from J; bases unmatched to any gene: 5. This CDR3 reads CASSAGQGDHEQFF. Written as DNA, the CDR3 is TGTGCCAGCAGCGCGGGACAGGGGGATCATGAGCAGTTCTTC.

The chain uses TRBV18 and TRBJ2-5; D may be TRBD2 (6 bases). Trimming shortened V by 3 bases and J by 5 bases, and 13 bases separated the two germline ends. CDR1 and CDR2 from the germline V gene are KGHSH and LQKENI. This CDR3 region has 14 residues. The CDR3 coding sequence is TGTGCCAGCTCACCTCAGGGAGGCGGTGAGACCCAGTACTTC. Protein product: CASSPQGGGETQYF.

A few counts support this clone. The CDR3 DNA follows: TGTGCCAGCAGTGATCACGGGGTAGACTATGGCTACACCTTC. This sequence encodes CASSDHGVDYGYTF. The rearrangement links TRBV6-1 to TRBJ1-2, with D hard to call. Germline lookup yields CDR1 MNHNS and CDR2 SASEGT. The CDR3 length is 14 residues. Trimming took 3 bases from V and 3 from J, leaving 11 bases between them.

The V gene is TRBV2, the J gene TRBJ1-2, with TRBD1 as a possible D gene (5 bases). The length of the CDR3 is 13 residues. Germline V gives CDR1 SNHLY, CDR2 FYNNEI. V lost 6 bases and J lost 6, with 14 bases in between. The CDR3 DNA is TGTGCCAGCAGGCTCGACAGTTTCAATGGCTACACCTTC. Residues: CASRLDSFNGYTF.

This clone was found once. The V gene is TRBV18, the J gene TRBJ1-1; a possible D gene is TRBD1 (5 bases). The CDR3 is made up of 13 amino acids. The germline CDR1 and CDR2 sequences are KGHSH and LQKENI. V shed 2 bases and J shed 6 bases, with 10 bases lying between them. This CDR3 reads CASSPGAGAEAFF. The CDR3 coding sequence is TGTGCCAGCTCACCAGGGGCCGGAGCTGAAGCTTTCTTT. The whole variable domain, filled in from reference TRBV18 and TRBJ1-1, reads NAGVMQNPRHLVRRRGQEARLRCSPMKGHSHVYWYRQLPEEGLKFMVYLQKENIIDESGMPKERFSAEFPKEGPSILRIQQVVRGDSAAYFCASSPGAGAEAFFGQGTRLTVV.

This chain connects TRBV7-2 to TRBJ2-3; D is unclear. Trimming left V 2 bases short and J 2 bases short, with 14 bases between. There are 16 residues in the CDR3. Per the germline V gene, CDR1 is SGHTA and CDR2 is FQGNSA. The CDR3 nucleotides read TGTGCCAGCAGCTTAATGGGCTTTGCGTTCACAGATACGCAGTATTTT. Translated, it gives CASSLMGFAFTDTQYF.

The genes are TRBV7-6 and TRBJ2-5, with 7 bases that match TRBD2. The CDR3 totals 14 residues. V was pared by 10 bases and J by 5 bases, with 13 bases of the junction left unmatched. The germline CDR1 and CDR2 sequences are SGHVS and FNYEAQ. CDR3 in amino acids: CATAEEAGRETQYF. The CDR3 region has the DNA TGTGCCACTGCCGAGGAAGCGGGGAGGGAGACCCAGTACTTC.

The rearrangement uses TRBV6-2 or TRBV6-3 and TRBJ1-2; D ambiguous. Trimming shortened V by 2 bases and J by 8 bases, and 9 bases separated the two germline ends. The CDR3 is 12 residues long. The germline gives CDR1 MNHEY, CDR2 SVGEGT. The CDR3 region is CASSYLAGGYTF. In nucleotides, the CDR3 is TGTGCCAGCAGTTACCTCGCCGGGGGCTACACCTTC.

V usage is TRBV21-1 and J usage is TRBJ2-5; TRBD1, as called in the table, went unchecked against the DNA. TRBV21-1 is designated a pseudogene. There are 15 residues in the CDR3. The CDR3 DNA sequence: TGTGCCAGCAGCTGGGACAGGGGAAAGGGAGAGACCCAGTACTTC. Its protein product is CASSWDRGKGETQYF.

The V gene is TRBV30, the J gene TRBJ1-6; D not resolved. Trimming removed 2 bases from V and 8 bases from J, with 7 bases in between. Germline V gene sequence: CDR1 GTSNPN, CDR2 SVGIG (reference sequence). CDR3 size: 12 residues. The CDR3 nucleotides are TGTGCCTGGAGTCCCGGGGATTCACCCCTCCACTTT. Translating it yields CAWSPGDSPLHF.

The chain is built from TRBV5-4 and TRBJ2-3; TRBD2 aligns across 13 bases. Trimming removed 0 bases from V and 2 bases from J; junction bases left unmatched: 3. The CDR3 consists of 17 residues. The germline V gene encodes CDR1 SGHNT and CDR2 YYREEE (reference sequence). This CDR3 reads CASSLGTSGGVTDTQYF. For the CDR3, the DNA is TGTGCCAGCAGCTTGGGAACTAGCGGGGGGGTCACAGATACGCAGTATTTT.

This clone appeared once. This chain connects TRBV11-2 to TRBJ1-2, with D uncertain. This CDR3 contains 14 residues. Germline assignment: CDR1 SGHAT and CDR2 FQNNGV. Trimming cost V 7 bases and J 2 bases, with 14 bases left between them. Here the CDR3 DNA reads TGTGCCAGCACCTTTAATGCGCAAAACTATGGCTACACCTTC. Its protein is CASTFNAQNYGYTF.

The V and J genes are TRBV6-1 and TRBJ1-4; TRBD1 aligns across 11 bases. CDR1 and CDR2 (germline): MNHNS, SASEGT. V was clipped by 2 bases and J by 7 bases; unmatched bases: 6. The length of the CDR3 is 16 residues. DNA of the CDR3: TGTGCCAGCAGTGAATCCCGGACAGGGGGCAGTGAAAAACTGTTTTTT. Encoded protein: CASSESRTGGSEKLFF.

V is TRBV5-4 and J is TRBJ2-1, with 9 bases fitting TRBD1. The V gene end was trimmed by 4 bases and the J gene end by 1 base; junction bases not matched to a gene: 3. CDR3 length: 15 residues. The germline gives CDR1 SGHNT, CDR2 YYREEE (reference sequence). DNA for the CDR3: TGTGCCAGCAGCGCCGGGACAGGGTCCTACAATGAGCAGTTCTTC. Residues: CASSAGTGSYNEQFF.

This clone came up a few times. J is TRBJ1-2 and V is TRBV12-3 or TRBV12-4; tentatively, D is TRBD1 (6 bases). CDR3 size: 13 residues. Deletions cut 6 bases from V and 8 bases from J, with 16 bases between. CDR3 bases: TGTGCCAGCAGGTACAGGGATCTCGGCGGCTACACCTTC. This sequence encodes CASRYRDLGGYTF.

This clone has just a few counts. The chain has TRBV10-3 and TRBJ1-6, with 10 bases that match TRBD1. The V segment lost 6 bases and the J segment 4 bases; nucleotides outside the gene matches: 3. Germline assignment: CDR1 ENHRY and CDR2 SYGVKD. The CDR3 sequence is 15 residues long. The chain's CDR3 is CAIRGTGAYNSPLHF. CDR3 bases: TGTGCCATCAGAGGGACAGGGGCGTATAATTCACCCCTCCACTTT.

The chain carries TRBV5-4 and TRBJ1-4; TRBD1 agrees at 7 bases. V was clipped by 5 bases and J by 2 bases; unmatched bases: 6. Germline CDR1 reads SGHNT; CDR2 reads YYREEE (reference sequence). The CDR3 loop spans 15 amino acids. CDR3: CASSKTGTTNEKLFF. Here the CDR3 DNA reads TGTGCCAGCAGTAAGACAGGGACCACTAATGAAAAACTGTTTTTT.

The rearrangement links TRBV6-5 to TRBJ2-3; 7 bases are a match to TRBD2. Germline loops: CDR1 MNHEY, CDR2 SVGAGI. With V trimmed by 0 bases and J by 1 base, 1 base remained unmatched. The length of the CDR3 is 15 residues. CDR3 amino acids: CASSYSRGGTDTQYF. CDR3 sequence (DNA): TGTGCCAGCAGTTACTCCCGGGGGGGCACAGATACGCAGTATTTT.

The genes are TRBV7-3 and TRBJ1-6; weak D call: TRBD1 (6 bases). Trimming removed 5 bases from V and 10 bases from J, with 9 bases in between. CDR3 length equals 12 residues. Germline CDR1 SGHTA, CDR2 FQGTGA. CDR3 in DNA: TGTGCCAGCAGCGAGGGGGGGTCACCCCTCCACTTT. This gives the protein CASSEGGSPLHF.

The chain has TRBV6-5 and TRBJ2-2; tentative D call: TRBD1 (6 bases). This CDR3 is 14 amino acids long. With 8 bases removed from V and 4 bases from J, the gap between germline ends came to 14 bases. Germline values: CDR1 MNHEY, CDR2 SVGAGI. CDR3 nucleotides: TGTGCCAGCTCAGAACAGGGAAGCACCGGGGAGCTGTTTTTT. Amino acid sequence: CASSEQGSTGELFF.

A remark on this clone: Other nucleotide sequences in the sample specify the same CDR3. The chain joins TRBV5-1 to TRBJ2-5, with 10 bases matching TRBD2. Germline V gives CDR1 SGHRS, CDR2 YFSETQ. The CDR3 is 14 residues long. V lost 4 bases to trimming and J lost 3 bases; unmatched junction nucleotides: 3. Here the CDR3 DNA reads TGCGCCAGCAGCCCAGGGACTAGCGAAGAGACCCAGTACTTC. It translates to CASSPGTSEETQYF.

This clone has only one observation. The chain employs TRBV2 and TRBJ1-6; 8 bases are a match to TRBD1. CDR1 and CDR2 from the germline V gene are SNHLY and FYNNEI. V lost 3 bases, J lost 9 bases, and 4 bases stayed unmatched. The CDR3 has 14 residues. The CDR3 bases are TGTGCCAGCAGTGATCAGGGGGCGGGTTCACCCCTCCACTTT. This gives the protein CASSDQGAGSPLHF.